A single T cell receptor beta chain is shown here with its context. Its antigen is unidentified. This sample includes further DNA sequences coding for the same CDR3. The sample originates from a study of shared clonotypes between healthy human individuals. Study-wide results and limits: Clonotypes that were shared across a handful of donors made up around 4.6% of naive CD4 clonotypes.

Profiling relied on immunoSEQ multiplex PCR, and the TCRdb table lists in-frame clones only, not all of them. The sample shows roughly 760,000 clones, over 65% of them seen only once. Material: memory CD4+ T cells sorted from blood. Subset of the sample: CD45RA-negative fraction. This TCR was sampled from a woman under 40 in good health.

The CDR3 sequence: CASSVEETQYF. The DNA of the CDR3 is TGTGCCAGCAGTGTCGAAGAGACCCAGTACTTC. V usage is TRBV2 and J usage is TRBJ2-5, with D unclear. The germline V gene has CDR1 SNHLY and CDR2 FYNNEI. V shed 4 bases and J shed 3 bases, with 3 bases lying between them. This CDR3 has 11 amino acids. The full variable domain, its missing parts supplied by reference TRBV2 and TRBJ2-5, is EPEVTQTPSHQVTQMGQEVILRCVPISNHLYFYWYRQILGQKVEFLVSFYNNEISEKSEIFDDQFSVERPDGSNFTLKIRSTKLEDSAMYFCASSVEETQYFGPGTRLLVL.